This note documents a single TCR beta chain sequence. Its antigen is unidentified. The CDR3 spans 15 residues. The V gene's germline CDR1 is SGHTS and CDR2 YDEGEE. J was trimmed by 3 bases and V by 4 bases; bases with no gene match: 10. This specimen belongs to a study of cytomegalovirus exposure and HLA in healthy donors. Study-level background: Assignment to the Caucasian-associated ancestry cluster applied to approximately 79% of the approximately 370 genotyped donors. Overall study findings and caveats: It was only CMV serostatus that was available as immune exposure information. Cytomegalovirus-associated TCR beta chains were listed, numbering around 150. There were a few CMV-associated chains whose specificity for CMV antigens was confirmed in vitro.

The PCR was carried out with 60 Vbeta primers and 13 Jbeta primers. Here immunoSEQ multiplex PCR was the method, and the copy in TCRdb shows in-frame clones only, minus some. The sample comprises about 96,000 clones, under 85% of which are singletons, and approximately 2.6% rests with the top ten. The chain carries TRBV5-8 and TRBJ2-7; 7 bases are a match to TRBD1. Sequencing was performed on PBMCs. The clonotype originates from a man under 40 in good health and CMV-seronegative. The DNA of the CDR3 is TGTGCCAGCAGCACGCGGACGGGACAGCTCTACGAGCAGTACTTC. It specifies CASSTRTGQLYEQYF.